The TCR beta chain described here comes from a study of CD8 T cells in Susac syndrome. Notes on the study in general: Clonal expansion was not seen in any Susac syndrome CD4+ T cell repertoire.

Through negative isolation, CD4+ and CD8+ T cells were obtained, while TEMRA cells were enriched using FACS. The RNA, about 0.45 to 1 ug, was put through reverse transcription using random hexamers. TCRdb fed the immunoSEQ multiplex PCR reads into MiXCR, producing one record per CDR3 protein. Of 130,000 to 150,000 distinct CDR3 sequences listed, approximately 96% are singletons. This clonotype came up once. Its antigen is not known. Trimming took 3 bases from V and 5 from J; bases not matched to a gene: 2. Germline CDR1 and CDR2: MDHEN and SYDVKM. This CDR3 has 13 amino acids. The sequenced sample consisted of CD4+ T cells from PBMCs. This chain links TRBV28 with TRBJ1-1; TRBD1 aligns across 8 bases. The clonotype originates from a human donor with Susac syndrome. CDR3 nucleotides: TGTGCCAGCAGTTTCGACAGGGGAACTGAAGCTTTCTTT. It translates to CASSFDRGTEAFF.